The 24 T cell receptor beta chains presented below share a single source sample, sequenced in a study of Graves' ophthalmopathy and Graves' hyperthyroidism. RNA served as the template for amplifying TCR beta CDR3 regions. Second-round multiplex PCR came after first-round RT-PCR with HTBI primers. TCRdb ran MiXCR on the multiplex PCR reads and lists one entry per CDR3 protein. The table includes over a million distinct CDR3 sequences, about 36% detected once. What was sequenced was peripheral blood or thyroid tissue (not recorded which). These TCRs come from an adult man with Graves' hyperthyroidism.

The chain joins TRBV7-3 to TRBJ1-4; no reliable D call. CDR3 length: 15 residues. V lost 5 bases and J 2 bases, leaving 12 bases between the germline ends. Germline V gene sequence: CDR1 SGHTA, CDR2 FQGTGA. In DNA, the CDR3 is TGTGCCAGCAGCCGCGAATACGGGACTAATGAAAAACTGTTTTTT. It translates to CASSREYGTNEKLFF.

V usage is TRBV5-6 and J usage is TRBJ2-5, with D possibly matching TRBD2 (9 bases). The germline V gene has CDR1 SGHDT and CDR2 YYEEEE. The CDR3 loop spans 17 amino acids. V was clipped by 4 bases and J by 5 bases, with 24 bases between them. CDR3 amino acids: CASSEQGAGGPRETQYF. As DNA, the CDR3 is TGTGCCAGCAGCGAGCAGGGGGCGGGAGGGCCCCGGGAGACCCAGTACTTC. The entire variable domain, with the rest obtained from reference TRBV5-6 and TRBJ2-5, is as follows: DAGVTQSPTHLIKTRGQQVTLRCSPKSGHDTVSWYQQALGQGPQFIFQYYEEEERQRGNFPDRFSGHQFPNYSSELNVNALLLGDSALYLCASSEQGAGGPRETQYFGPGTRLLVL.

This clonotype was seen just once. The chain carries TRBV7-9 and TRBJ2-7; D perhaps matches TRBD1 (6 bases). The V end lost 3 bases, the J end lost 5 bases, and 17 bases lay between the germline ends. Germline V gives CDR1 SEHNR, CDR2 FQNEAQ (reference sequence). The CDR3 consists of 15 residues. CDR3: CASSFTANRVHEQYF. CDR3 DNA sequence: TGTGCCAGCAGCTTTACCGCGAACAGGGTGCACGAGCAGTACTTC.

At least ten counts were recorded for this clonotype. CDR3 nucleotides: TGCAGTGCTATACGACAGGGGAGTCAGCCCCAGCATTTT. Its translation: CSAIRQGSQPQHF. V usage is TRBV20-1 and J usage is TRBJ1-5; 8 bases align to TRBD1. There are 13 residues in the CDR3. Germline V gene data show CDR1 as DFQATT and CDR2 as SNEGSKA (reference sequence). V lost 4 bases, J lost 6 bases, and 5 bases stayed unmatched.

A remark on this clonotype: No conserved phenylalanine or tryptophan is present at the end of the CDR3, so a read error is the likely explanation. The limits of the CDR3 on the DNA are not certain, so only TCRdb's listed CDR3 is given. V gene TRBV6-5 combines with J gene TRBJ2-7; TRBD2, the D gene given by the table, was not confirmed from the DNA. From germline, CDR1 is MNHEY and CDR2 SVGAGI. The CDR3 is made up of 11 amino acids, end residues included. The CDR3 sequence is CASSRLAGGPG.

This clonotype was counted between two and nine times. V and J are TRBV29-1 and TRBJ2-2; D is unresolved. CDR1 and CDR2 (germline): SQVTM, ANQGSEA. V was clipped by 6 bases and J by 2 bases, with 10 bases between them. The CDR3 sequence is 13 residues long. The CDR3: CSVDGLNTGELFF. The CDR3 nucleotides read TGCAGCGTAGACGGCCTCAACACCGGGGAGCTGTTTTTT.

The gene calls are TRBV7-9 and TRBJ1-5; possible D gene TRBD1, 5 bases. The CDR3 sequence is 15 residues long. The V and J ends lost 5 bases and 14 bases respectively, with 25 bases between them. Looked up from germline, CDR1 is SEHNR and CDR2 is FQNEAQ (reference sequence). CDR3 nucleotide sequence: TGTGCCAGCAGCCCCCCGGGGCTAGCGGAGGCCTACGAGCATTTT. This gives the protein CASSPPGLAEAYEHF.

The genes are TRBV14 and TRBJ2-1, with D maybe TRBD2 (6 bases). The CDR3 is made up of 14 amino acids. Trimming removed 1 base at V and 2 bases at J, with 6 bases between. The V gene's germline CDR1 is SGHDN and CDR2 FVKESK. This chain's CDR3 is CASSQGLAYNEQFF. For the CDR3, the DNA is TGTGCCAGCAGCCAAGGACTAGCCTACAATGAGCAGTTCTTC. The full variable domain, completed using reference TRBV14 and TRBJ2-1, is EAGVTQFPSHSVIEKGQTVTLRCDPISGHDNLYWYRRVMGKEIKFLLHFVKESKQDESGMPNNRFLAERTGGTYSTLKVQPAELEDSGVYFCASSQGLAYNEQFFGPGTRLTVL.

A remark on this clonotype: Mismatch with germline at one junction end may stem from a read error. This chain links TRBV10-3 with TRBJ2-2; D gene unclear. The germline V gene encodes CDR1 ENHRY and CDR2 SYGVKD. There are 13 residues in the CDR3. The CDR3 DNA sequence: TGTGCCAGCAGTTACGACCCCCGCGGGGAGCTGTTTTTT. Protein: CASSYDPRGELFF.

This clonotype was counted at least ten times. This chain links TRBV5-1 with TRBJ2-2; D is unresolved. This CDR3 has 13 amino acids. Looked up from germline, CDR1 is SGHRS and CDR2 is YFSETQ. V was trimmed by 4 bases and J by 3 bases, leaving 7 bases between them. The CDR3 region has the DNA TGCGCCAGCAGCCCGCAGCACACCGGGGAGCTGTTTTTT. It encodes CASSPQHTGELFF.

The gene calls are TRBV29-1 and TRBJ1-5, with D tentatively TRBD1 (5 bases). The CDR3 loop spans 14 amino acids. Germline CDR1 is SQVTM and CDR2 is ANQGSEA. V lost 3 bases, J lost 7 bases, and 16 bases lay in between. CDR3 DNA sequence: TGCAGCGTTGAGGTGGGAGGGGATTGGCAGCCCCAGCATTTT. Translating it yields CSVEVGGDWQPQHF.

The chain uses TRBV28 and TRBJ1-6; 10 positions match TRBD1. Looked up from germline, CDR1 is MDHEN and CDR2 is SYDVKM. J lost 6 bases, V lost 8 bases, and 7 bases had no gene match. The CDR3 totals 15 residues. CDR3 DNA sequence: TGTGCCAGCTTCTCCAGACAGGGGGCTAATTCACCCCTCCACTTT. It is translated as CASFSRQGANSPLHF.

This clonotype was seen only a few times. The chain is built from TRBV5-5 and TRBJ2-7; 8 bases agree with TRBD1. Per the germline V gene, CDR1 is SGHKS and CDR2 is YYEKEE (reference sequence). V was clipped by 4 bases and J by 0 bases; unmatched bases: 6. This CDR3 contains 15 residues. The CDR3: CASSDQDRASYEQYF. In DNA, the CDR3 is TGTGCCAGCAGCGACCAGGACAGGGCCTCCTACGAGCAGTACTTC.

The rearrangement uses TRBV4-1 and TRBJ1-6, with D hard to call. The CDR3 covers 15 residues. Looked up from germline, CDR1 is MGHRA and CDR2 is YSYEKL. Trimming shortened V by 7 bases and J by 0 bases, and 10 bases separated the two germline ends. CDR3 sequence: CASNSLGSYNSPLHF. The CDR3 DNA reads as TGCGCCAGCAACTCACTGGGCTCCTATAATTCACCCCTCCACTTT.

This clonotype was seen ten or more times. The chain combines TRBV6-6 with TRBJ1-2; 9 bases are a match to TRBD1. The CDR3 covers 13 residues. V dropped 6 bases and J dropped 2; count of bases not matched to a gene: 1. Germline-derived CDR1 and CDR2 are MNHNY and SVGAGI (reference sequence). The CDR3 here is CASSGQGNYGYTF. The CDR3 DNA reads TGTGCCAGCAGCGGACAGGGGAACTATGGCTACACCTTC.

This clonotype was seen at least ten times. This chain links TRBV7-9 with TRBJ2-7, with D possibly being TRBD1 (5 bases). Trimming stripped 2 bases from V and 3 bases from J, with 5 bases between. Germline values: CDR1 SEHNR, CDR2 FQNEAQ (reference sequence). This CDR3 spans 12 amino acids. The CDR3 sequence is CASSLRGYEQYF. The DNA of the CDR3 is TGTGCCAGCAGCTTAAGGGGCTACGAGCAGTACTTC.

This clonotype was counted many times. This sequence joins TRBV5-4 and TRBJ2-5; the D is unclear. V was clipped by 4 bases and J by 5 bases, with 6 bases between them. The CDR3 contains 11 residues. The germline V gene has CDR1 SGHNT and CDR2 YYREEE (reference sequence). CDR3 protein: CASSITETQYF. The CDR3 nucleotides read TGTGCCAGCAGCATAACCGAGACCCAGTACTTC.

This chain uses TRBV15 with TRBJ1-5; 8 positions agree with TRBD1. The CDR3 contains 16 residues. Trimming removed 1 base from V and 4 bases from J; junction bases left unmatched: 6. The germline gives CDR1 LNHNV, CDR2 YYDKDF (reference sequence). The DNA for the CDR3 is TGTGCCACCAGCAGAGGACAGGACAGGGCAAATCAGCCCCAGCATTTT. It codes for CATSRGQDRANQPQHF.

Of note for this clonotype: One junction end disagrees with the germline gene, perhaps due to a read error. This rearrangement joins TRBV6-6 to TRBJ1-5; 7 bases are shared with TRBD1. The length of the CDR3 is 14 residues. Germline CDR1 and CDR2: MNHNY and SVGAGI (reference sequence). The CDR3 DNA reads TGTGCCAGCAGACAGGGGCTGACGGGTCAGCTCCAGCATTTT. It translates to CASRQGLTGQLQHF.

This clonotype occurred a few times. This rearrangement joins TRBV5-5 to TRBJ1-4; D remains unclear. CDR3 length: 13 residues. From germline, CDR1 is SGHKS and CDR2 YYEKEE (reference sequence). V was trimmed by 2 bases and J by 7 bases, leaving 9 bases between them. The DNA for the CDR3 is TGTGCCAGCAGCTTCAGAAATTTTGAAAAACTGTTTTTT. This translates into CASSFRNFEKLFF. Supplemented by reference TRBV5-5 and TRBJ1-4, the full variable domain reads DAGVTQSPTHLIKTRGQQVTLRCSPISGHKSVSWYQQVLGQGPQFIFQYYEKEERGRGNFPDRFSARQFPNYSSELNVNALLLGDSALYLCASSFRNFEKLFFGSGTQLSVL.

The V and J genes are TRBV7-2 and TRBJ2-5; TRBD2 matches 11 bases. This CDR3 has 17 residues. The V gene's germline CDR1 is SGHTA and CDR2 FQGNSA. Trimming took 2 bases from V and 4 from J; bases not matched to a gene: 9. The DNA for the CDR3 is TGTGCCAGCAGCTTACTAGCGGGGGGCCTCTCTATAGAGACCCAGTACTTC. Protein: CASSLLAGGLSIETQYF.

Worth noting for this clonotype: Mismatch with germline at one junction end may stem from a read error. The CDR3: CACSSGQGGNQPQHF. CDR3 in DNA: TGCGCCTGCAGTTCTGGACAGGGCGGGAATCAGCCCCAGCATTTT. This chain joins TRBV10-2 and TRBJ1-5; 8 bases fit TRBD1. Germline CDR1 WSHSY, CDR2 SAAADI. The CDR3 has 15 amino acids.

There are many counts of this clonotype. CDR3 loop: CASSLAVGGDEAFF. DNA for the CDR3: TGTGCCAGCAGCTTAGCGGTGGGGGGGGATGAAGCTTTCTTT. V usage is TRBV7-6 and J usage is TRBJ1-1, with a tentative D call TRBD1 (5 bases). The V gene lost 0 bases and the J gene lost 7 bases, with 12 bases spanning the gap. The CDR3 contains 14 residues. Germline V CDR1 and CDR2: SGHVS, FNYEAQ.

At least ten counts were recorded for this clonotype. V gene TRBV15 combines with J gene TRBJ1-6; no reliable D call. The CDR3 is made up of 15 amino acids. The germline V gene has CDR1 LNHNV and CDR2 YYDKDF (reference sequence). Trimming removed 0 bases from V and 7 bases from J, with 10 bases in between. The CDR3 region is CATSRDYGGNSPLHF. The CDR3 nucleotides are TGTGCCACCAGCAGAGATTACGGCGGGAATTCACCCCTCCACTTT.